This TCR beta chain was found in a study of human CD8 memory T cell subsets. Germline V CDR1 and CDR2: LGHNA, YNFKEQ. CDR3 length equals 17 residues. Preparation of the TCR beta libraries relied on UMI-labeled 5' RACE. After re-calling the 5' RACE reads, TCRdb lists one entry per CDR3 protein, DNA absent. This sample contains some 5,000 distinct CDR3 sequences. This clonotype registers medium-sized by frequency. This clonotype was sampled from a human donor in good health. Sequenced: CD8+ T cells from PBMCs. The V and J genes are TRBV4-2 and TRBJ2-6; TCRdb names TRBD1, which stays unverified in the absence of DNA. CDR3 residues: CASSQDGGGDGANVLTF.